The sequence of this T cell receptor beta chain was determined in a study of cytomegalovirus exposure and HLA in healthy donors. Measured with immunoSEQ multiplex PCR; TCRdb has only the in-frame clones, and not every one. The table includes about 90,000 clones, more than 70% detected once. Germline CDR1 SEHNR, CDR2 FQNEAQ (reference sequence). This CDR3 is 14 amino acids long. V lost 6 bases and J lost 6; bases outside the gene matches: 5. The chain has TRBV7-9 and TRBJ1-5; TRBD1 aligns across 10 bases. The sequence was obtained from a woman aged 18-29 years in good health and CMV-seropositive. Sequenced sample: PBMCs. This chain's CDR3 is CASSNGQGGQPQHF. CDR3 sequence (DNA): TGTGCCAGCAGTAATGGACAGGGGGGTCAGCCCCAGCATTTT.